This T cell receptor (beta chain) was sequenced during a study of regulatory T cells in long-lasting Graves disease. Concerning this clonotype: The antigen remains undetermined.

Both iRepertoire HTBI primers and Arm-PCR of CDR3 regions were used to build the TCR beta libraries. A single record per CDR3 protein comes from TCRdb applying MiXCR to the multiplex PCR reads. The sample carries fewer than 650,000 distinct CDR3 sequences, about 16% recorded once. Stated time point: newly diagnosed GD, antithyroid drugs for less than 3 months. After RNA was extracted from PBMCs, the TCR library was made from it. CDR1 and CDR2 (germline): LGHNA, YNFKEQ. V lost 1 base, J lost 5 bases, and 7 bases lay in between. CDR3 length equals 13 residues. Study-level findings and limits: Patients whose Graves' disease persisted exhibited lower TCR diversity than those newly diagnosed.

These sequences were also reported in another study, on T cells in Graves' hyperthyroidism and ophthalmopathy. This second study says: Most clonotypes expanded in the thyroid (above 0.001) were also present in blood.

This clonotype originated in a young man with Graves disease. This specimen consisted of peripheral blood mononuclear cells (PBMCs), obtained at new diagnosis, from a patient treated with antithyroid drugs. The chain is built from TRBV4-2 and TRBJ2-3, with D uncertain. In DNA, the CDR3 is TGTGCCAGCAGCCAAGTTCAAGAAGATACGCAGTATTTT. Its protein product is CASSQVQEDTQYF.